These 32 T cell receptor beta chains originate from one sample sequenced in a study of blood T cell repertoires in COVID-19 (dated by TCRdb to the early 2020s). Library generation was performed with the immunoSEQ multiplex PCR assay. TCRdb took over this immuneACCESS table, retaining in-frame rearrangements with V and J assigned. Such tables are incomplete; in checked studies, under half of the missing clones stem from an unresolved V gene, and the remainder is unexplained. A total of hundreds of thousands of clones appear in this sample, just over 85% of them only once. Together, the top ten hold 1.5% to 2% of the sample. Sequenced material: PBMCs or T cells enriched from blood (not recorded which). The receptor set was obtained from a man aged 40-49 years who had recovered from COVID-19.

To note about this clone: Other nucleotide sequences from this sample produce the same CDR3. The V gene is TRBV12-3 or TRBV12-4, the J gene TRBJ2-3; D remains unclear. V lost 3 bases, J lost 6 bases, and 4 bases lay in between. The length of the CDR3 is 11 residues. The CDR3 coding sequence is TGTGCCAGCAGTTTTCAGGATACGCAGTATTTT. Translated: CASSFQDTQYF.

The chain links TRBV19 to TRBJ2-5, with 9 bases matching TRBD1. The CDR3 contains 14 residues. The V gene end was trimmed by 5 bases and the J gene end by 5 bases; junction bases not matched to a gene: 6. Per the germline V gene, CDR1 is LNHDA and CDR2 is SQIVND (reference sequence). The CDR3 DNA sequence: TGTGCCAGTAGTTGGACAGGGGTAGGGGAGACCCAGTACTTC. Protein product: CASSWTGVGETQYF.

This clone was detected only once. The J gene is TRBJ2-7, the V gene TRBV6-5; no clear D gene. Per the germline V gene, CDR1 is MNHEY and CDR2 is SVGAGI. The CDR3 runs to 15 residues. Deletions cut 0 bases from V and 2 bases from J, with 11 bases between. The CDR3 region is CASSYSLGSPYEQYF. In nucleotides, the CDR3 is TGTGCCAGCAGTTACTCTCTGGGCAGCCCCTACGAGCAGTACTTC.

Only one count was recorded for this clone. The chain has TRBV29-1 and TRBJ1-1; 7 bases match TRBD1. CDR1 and CDR2 from the germline V gene are SQVTM and ANQGSEA. With V trimmed by 5 bases and J by 3 bases, 6 bases remained unmatched. There are 13 residues in the CDR3. This chain's CDR3 is CSVIVTGDTEAFF. CDR3 coding DNA: TGCAGCGTTATCGTAACAGGGGACACTGAAGCTTTCTTT.

The chain has TRBV14 and TRBJ1-6, with TRBD1 as a possible D gene (5 bases). V was shortened by 3 bases and J by 9 bases, with 15 bases between the two germline ends. CDR1 SGHDN and CDR2 FVKESK come from the germline V gene. The CDR3 consists of 15 residues. The CDR3 coding sequence is TGTGCCAGCAGCCAGGGGGGAGGCGCTCCTTCACCCCTCCACTTT. Translating gives CASSQGGGAPSPLHF.

V usage is TRBV6-5 and J usage is TRBJ2-1, with TRBD1 matching 7 bases. The CDR3 consists of 14 residues. V was clipped by 5 bases and J by 8 bases; unmatched bases: 9. CDR1 MNHEY and CDR2 SVGAGI come from the germline V gene. CDR3 sequence (DNA): TGTGCCAGCAGTCGTCGACAGGGTATAGATGAGCAGTTCTTC. This codes for CASSRRQGIDEQFF.

This rearrangement joins TRBV7-9 to TRBJ2-6; 7 bases align to TRBD1. V gave up 6 bases and J gave up 18 bases; unmatched junction bases: 14. The germline V gene has CDR1 SEHNR and CDR2 FQNEAQ (reference sequence). The CDR3 has 13 residues. The CDR3 reads CASRLATGQGATF. CDR3 bases: TGTGCCAGCAGACTCGCGACAGGGCAAGGGGCGACTTTC.

The chain combines TRBV10-3 with TRBJ2-3; 7 nucleotides match TRBD1. Germline V gene data show CDR1 as ENHRY and CDR2 as SYGVKD. The CDR3 has 14 residues. The V and J ends lost 5 bases and 4 bases, in that order; junction bases with no gene match: 6. The CDR3 region is CAISRGRDADTQYF. The CDR3 nucleotides read TGTGCCATCAGTAGGGGGCGCGACGCAGATACGCAGTATTTT.

This clone was counted a single time. The chain employs TRBV11-2 and TRBJ2-2; D is undetermined. Germline V gene data show CDR1 as SGHAT and CDR2 as FQNNGV. With 1 base removed from V and 4 bases from J, the gap between germline ends came to 7 bases. This CDR3 region has 14 residues. The CDR3 sequence: CASSLAQATGELFF. In DNA, the CDR3 is TGTGCCAGCAGCTTAGCCCAGGCCACCGGGGAGCTGTTTTTT.

In DNA form, the CDR3 reads TGCGCCAGCAGCTTGGGAGCAACTAATGAAAAACTGTTTTTT. Translating gives CASSLGATNEKLFF. This chain links TRBV5-1 with TRBJ1-4, with D unresolved. Trimming took 0 bases from V and 0 from J, leaving 3 bases between them. Germline loops: CDR1 SGHRS, CDR2 YFSETQ. The CDR3 is made up of 14 amino acids.

The genes are TRBV30 and TRBJ1-5, with D possibly being TRBD1 (6 bases). V shed 2 bases and J shed 6 bases, with 11 bases lying between them. The CDR3 sequence is 13 residues long. Germline V CDR1 and CDR2: GTSNPN, SVGIG (reference sequence). The CDR3 DNA sequence: TGTGCCTGGAGTCCAGGGGTGGGTCAGCCCCAGCATTTT. Protein: CAWSPGVGQPQHF.

V and J are TRBV5-4 and TRBJ2-7, with D possibly matching TRBD2 (6 bases). CDR3 length equals 14 residues. In germline, CDR1 is SGHNT, CDR2 YYREEE (reference sequence). Trimming took 4 bases from V and 1 from J, leaving 12 bases between them. Here the CDR3 DNA reads TGTGCCAGCAGCCGACCGGGACTGTCCTACGAGCAGTACTTC. Translation: CASSRPGLSYEQYF.

The chain combines TRBV11-3 with TRBJ2-2; TRBD1 might be the D (6 bases). CDR3 size: 14 residues. V lost 3 bases and J 7 bases, leaving 12 bases between the germline ends. Looked up from germline, CDR1 is SGHNT and CDR2 is YENEEA. Here the CDR3 reads CASSFRQGHGELFF. CDR3 DNA sequence: TGTGCCAGCAGCTTCAGGCAGGGGCACGGGGAGCTGTTTTTT.

This clone was observed a handful of times. The chain is built from TRBV4-1 and TRBJ2-7; 10 nucleotides agree with TRBD2. This CDR3 has 15 residues. With 4 bases clipped from V and 6 bases from J, the junction kept 9 bases outside the gene matches. Germline CDR1 MGHRA, CDR2 YSYEKL. CDR3 residues: CASSLGLAVGGEQYF. In DNA, the CDR3 is TGCGCCAGCAGCCTAGGACTAGCGGTGGGGGGCGAGCAGTACTTC.

The chain recombines TRBV3-1 (or the pseudogene TRBV3-2) with TRBJ2-7; 9 bases align to TRBD1. CDR3 length equals 13 residues. V lost 4 bases and J lost 5; bases outside the gene matches: 3. CDR1 and CDR2 from the germline V gene are LGHDT and YNNKEL (reference sequence). CDR3 nucleotide sequence: TGTGCCAGCAGCCCCCGGACAGGGGACGAGCAGTACTTC. The encoded protein is CASSPRTGDEQYF.

The rearrangement uses TRBV5-6 and TRBJ2-7; 8 nucleotides align to TRBD1. Germline V lookup: CDR1 SGHDT, CDR2 YYEEEE. Trimming took 3 bases from V and 2 from J; bases not matched to a gene: 10. There are 16 residues in the CDR3. The CDR3 nucleotides read TGTGCCAGCAGCTGCGAGCGACAGGGGCCCACCTACGAGCAGTACTTC. Its protein product is CASSCERQGPTYEQYF.

The chain recombines TRBV10-2 with TRBJ2-7; D perhaps matches TRBD2 (5 bases). V gave up 5 bases and J gave up 3 bases, with 11 bases separating them. Germline assignment: CDR1 WSHSY and CDR2 SAAADI. This CDR3 comprises 13 residues. In nucleotides, the CDR3 is TGCGCCAGCAGTTATCTAGCCCTCTACGAGCAGTACTTC. Translating it yields CASSYLALYEQYF.

The CDR3 region has the DNA TGTGCCAGCTCTACTGGGCAGGCCCCCGCCTATGGCTACACCTTC. It codes for CASSTGQAPAYGYTF. The chain combines TRBV18 with TRBJ1-2; D is unresolved. CDR3 length equals 15 residues. V lost 6 bases to trimming and J lost 4 bases, with 18 bases between them. Germline CDR1 is KGHSH and CDR2 is LQKENI.

The rearrangement uses TRBV4-1 and TRBJ2-3; the match to TRBD1 covers 7 bases. Germline CDR1 MGHRA, CDR2 YSYEKL. The CDR3 spans 16 residues. V was clipped by 5 bases and J by 2 bases; unmatched bases: 10. CDR3 DNA: TGCGCCAGCAGCGGCTGGGACAGCGAAGACACAGATACGCAGTATTTT. Amino acids: CASSGWDSEDTDTQYF.

This rearrangement joins TRBV28 to TRBJ1-2, with D unclear. The germline V gene encodes CDR1 MDHEN and CDR2 SYDVKM. V lost 0 bases to trimming and J lost 4 bases, with 12 bases between them. The CDR3 extends over 15 amino acids. The CDR3 protein is CASSLWRVGGYGYTF. As DNA, the CDR3 is TGTGCCAGCAGTTTATGGAGGGTTGGCGGCTATGGCTACACCTTC.

The rearrangement links TRBV27 to TRBJ2-1, with a weak D call TRBD2 (5 bases). Germline V gene sequence: CDR1 MNHEY, CDR2 SMNVEV (reference sequence). V was clipped by 6 bases and J by 8 bases, with 14 bases between them. The CDR3 is 13 amino acids. The CDR3 coding sequence is TGTGCCAGCAGAACCAATCTAGCAGATGAGCAGTTCTTC. This codes for CASRTNLADEQFF.

Remarks on this clone: Other nucleotide sequences from this sample produce the same CDR3. The chain carries TRBV6-6 and TRBJ2-7; the match to TRBD2 covers 11 bases. J lost 3 bases, V lost 6 bases, and 4 bases had no gene match. Germline values: CDR1 MNHNY, CDR2 SVGAGI (reference sequence). This CDR3 spans 14 amino acids. CDR3 nucleotides: TGTGCCAGCAGCCTTCTAGCGGGAGGCTACGAGCAGTACTTC. It specifies CASSLLAGGYEQYF.

CDR3 loop: CATSDSGTGRLKTQYF. CDR3 DNA: TGTGCCACCAGTGACTCCGGGACAGGGCGGTTGAAGACCCAGTACTTC. V is TRBV24-1 and J is TRBJ2-5, with 9 bases aligning to TRBD1. V shed 4 bases, J shed 6 bases, and the junction held 11 bases outside the gene matches. CDR1 KGHDR and CDR2 SFDVKD come from the germline V gene. This CDR3 is built from 16 residues.

The chain employs TRBV7-6 and TRBJ2-1, with TRBD1 matching 12 bases. V dropped 4 bases and J dropped 6; count of bases not matched to a gene: 13. Germline CDR1 is SGHVS and CDR2 is FNYEAQ. CDR3 length equals 18 residues. In DNA, the CDR3 is TGTGCCAGCAGCTCTCCCTCTCGAGGGGACAGGGGGCGCAATGAGCAGTTCTTC. Translation: CASSSPSRGDRGRNEQFF.

As regards this clone: The same CDR3 arises from other DNA sequences in this sample as well. The J gene is TRBJ2-7, the V gene TRBV7-2; 9 nucleotides match TRBD2. CDR1 SGHTA and CDR2 FQGNSA come from the germline V gene. The CDR3 covers 15 residues. Trimming removed 1 base from V and 4 bases from J; junction bases left unmatched: 5. The CDR3 nucleotides read TGTGCCAGCAGCTTAGTGGCTAGCGGGAATTACGAGCAGTACTTC. Translation: CASSLVASGNYEQYF. Variable domain in full (rest from reference TRBV7-2 and TRBJ2-7): GAGVSQSPSNKVTEKGKDVELRCDPISGHTALYWYRQSLGQGLEFLIYFQGNSAPDKSGLPSDRFSAERTGGSVSTLTIQRTQQEDSAVYLCASSLVASGNYEQYFGPGTRLTVT.

This chain connects TRBV19 to TRBJ2-1; 9 nucleotides agree with TRBD1. Germline loops: CDR1 LNHDA, CDR2 SQIVND (reference sequence). The CDR3 is 16 amino acids. The V segment lost 3 bases and the J segment 8 bases; nucleotides outside the gene matches: 11. CDR3 region: CASSIGETGGSDEQFF. The DNA of the CDR3 is TGTGCCAGTAGTATTGGTGAAACAGGGGGCTCGGATGAGCAGTTCTTC.

The chain employs TRBV7-2 and TRBJ1-2, with TRBD1 identical over 9 bases. Trimming removed 5 bases from V and 4 bases from J; junction bases left unmatched: 11. In germline, CDR1 is SGHTA, CDR2 FQGNSA. The CDR3 has 16 amino acids. The CDR3 sequence is CASSPPRTGDSYGYTF. The CDR3 DNA sequence: TGTGCCAGCAGCCCCCCCCGGACAGGGGATAGCTATGGCTACACCTTC.

The V gene is TRBV18, the J gene TRBJ2-7, with TRBD2 as a possible D gene (6 bases). The CDR3 totals 12 residues. Germline loops: CDR1 KGHSH, CDR2 LQKENI. V was trimmed by 6 bases and J by 3 bases, leaving 9 bases between them. In DNA, the CDR3 is TGTGCCAGCTCGCGGGACTTCTACGAGCAGTACTTC. It codes for CASSRDFYEQYF.

The chain uses TRBV6-4 and TRBJ1-1; TRBD1 matches at 7 bases. The CDR3 contains 15 residues. Germline loops: CDR1 MRHNA, CDR2 SNTAGT. The ends lost 4 bases at V and 7 bases at J; junction bases unmatched: 12. The CDR3 nucleotides are TGTGCCAGCAGTGCCTACTCCGGGACAGCCTATGAAGCTTTCTTT. It encodes CASSAYSGTAYEAFF.

This chain connects TRBV15 to TRBJ2-2, with TRBD1 matching 12 bases. This CDR3 spans 15 amino acids. Germline V gene data show CDR1 as LNHNV and CDR2 as YYDKDF (reference sequence). V was clipped by 3 bases and J by 5 bases; unmatched bases: 1. Here the CDR3 reads CATSRGQGATGELFF. Here the CDR3 DNA reads TGTGCCACCAGCAGGGGACAGGGGGCGACCGGGGAGCTGTTTTTT.

The rearrangement joins TRBV20-1 to TRBJ2-2; weak D call: TRBD1 (5 bases). V was clipped by 3 bases and J by 0 bases, with 11 bases between them. CDR1 and CDR2 (germline): DFQATT, SNEGSKA (reference sequence). CDR3 length: 15 amino acids. The CDR3 DNA sequence: TGCAGTGCTAGTCATCCAGGGTCGAACACCGGGGAGCTGTTTTTT. Residues: CSASHPGSNTGELFF.

The chain uses TRBV2 and TRBJ1-5, with D possibly being TRBD1 (6 bases). Germline V gene data show CDR1 as SNHLY and CDR2 as FYNNEI. Trimming pared 5 bases from V and 3 bases from J, leaving 11 bases between. The CDR3 extends over 14 amino acids. CDR3 in amino acids: CASSNRVLNQPQHF. In nucleotides, the CDR3 is TGTGCCAGCAGTAACAGGGTTCTCAATCAGCCCCAGCATTTT.